This T cell receptor (beta chain) was observed in a study of blood T cells in healthy people across ages. Every sample gave at least 5 micrograms of total RNA when it was extracted. Study-level findings and limits: Diversity figures based on one million T cells were deemed too low. While age rose, TCR beta diversity per million T cells dropped in a roughly linear way. With unsorted PBMCs, a conclusive comparison of naive versus antigen-experienced cells was not possible.

This clonotype has only a few counts. The antigen is unknown. The CDR3 consists of 13 residues. The trim removed 5 bases at V and 9 bases at J, leaving 4 bases unmatched. The authors ran a second PCR of roughly 7 to 11 cycles using a sample-barcoded 5' primer and a J-beta primer mix. One entry per CDR3 protein, called by TCRdb with MiXCR from the 5' RACE reads. The data hold approximately 600,000 distinct CDR3 sequences, with 45% to 65% observed a single time. The origin of this receptor is a man in his fifties or sixties in good health. The V and J genes are TRBV12-3 or TRBV12-4 and TRBJ2-1; TRBD1 aligns across 10 bases. What was sequenced was blood. The CDR3, as DNA: TGTGCCAGCAGTCTAGACAGGGGGCCTGAGCAGTTCTTC. Translation: CASSLDRGPEQFF.